The present TCR beta chain was sequenced within a study of blood T cell repertoires in COVID-19 (dated by TCRdb to the early 2020s). About the investigation overall: Samples covering the acute and convalescent phases of COVID-19 were provided by collaborators in the United States, Italy and Spain. The material from the prospective study consisted of cDNA or gDNA derived from T cells, B-cell-depleted T cells, or PBMCs. The dataset comprised deeply sampled blood TCRbeta repertoires from subjects exposed to, actively infected with, or recovered from COVID-19. A freely available public database, intended as a resource for researchers studying the immune response to SARS-CoV-2, is where the repertoires were released. Samples came from the ongoing ImmuneRACE study (first 160 participants) plus 1,254 subjects from 6 global collaborators. Sample metadata almost always included a de-identified subject ID, COVID-19 status, age in years and sex. Where available, HLA class I and class II types were taken from metadata supplied by the sample provider and were not determined by assay-based typing.

Results and caveats for the whole study, not just this receptor: How much clinical and demographic metadata was included differed by source and by participant, and the metadata was provided uncurated.

Participants in the prospective study were enrolled through a virtual design, were aged about 18 to 100 years, and lived in roughly 24 United States geographic areas. In the prospective study, cohorts were assigned on the basis of participant-reported clinical history obtained from a screening survey and a study questionnaire. Recovered participants in ImmuneRACE Cohort 3 were defined by two consecutive negative NP/OP PCR tests, clearance by a healthcare professional, or resolution of symptoms. In the prospective study, whole blood, serum and a nasopharyngeal or oropharyngeal swab were collected from each participant by mobile phlebotomists. Prospective study participants could optionally give additional blood draws and questionnaires over an approximately 2-month period. Before DNA extraction, prospective study blood samples were shipped either frozen or at room temperature. Counted from cysteine to phenylalanine, this CDR3 has 14 amino acids. The retained sequence is limited to the CDR3, 42 bases, with the frame set at the first base. The germline V gene provides CDR1 KGHSH and CDR2 LQKENI. Cut back by 7 bases and 1 base, the V and J ends lie 13 bases apart.

The immunoSEQ Assay, a bias-controlled multiplex PCR, was used to amplify TCRbeta CDR3 regions from genomic DNA. The paper's processing steps were these. The number of nucleated cells in each sample was estimated from the amplification of reference gene primers within the assay. To quantify the absolute abundance of each unique TCRbeta CDR3 rearrangement, sequence reads were collapsed and filtered. For each sample, productive Simpson clonality was calculated by taking the square root of Simpson's diversity index across productive rearrangements. Drawn from immuneACCESS, this table holds only the in-frame rearrangements with V and J called that TCRdb kept. Clones are partly lost; checked studies trace under half to an unresolved V gene and leave the rest unexplained. Clone size and V and J calls were adopted from that table, with D and trimming inferred from the DNA. Across this sample there are about 300,000 clones, with around 84% seen only once. The leading ten clones occupy about 4.2% of the sample.

This clone was observed a handful of times. Its antigen is currently not known. Base-call qualities are not available, and no considerably larger clone is one nucleotide away. The sequenced material came from PBMCs or T cells enriched from blood (not recorded which). The rearranged chain carries TRBV18 and TRBJ1-1, with no confident D gene call. This TCR was recovered from a man aged 30 to 45 who had recovered from COVID-19. The CDR3 region has the sequence CASLVVTQNTEAFF. In nucleotides, the sequence is TGTGCCAGCTTAGTCGTGACACAGAACACTGAAGCTTTCTTT. Joined to the reference TRBV18 and TRBJ1-1 proteins, this CDR3 gives the full variable domain: NAGVMQNPRHLVRRRGQEARLRCSPMKGHSHVYWYRQLPEEGLKFMVYLQKENIIDESGMPKERFSAEFPKEGPSILRIQQVVRGDSAAYFCASLVVTQNTEAFFGQGTRLTVV.